This T cell receptor beta chain came from a study of CD8 T cells in Susac syndrome. RNA in amounts of 0.5 to 1 ug was reverse transcribed with random hexamers. The method of amplification for TCR beta CDR3 was immunoSEQ multiplex PCR, covering 54 Vbeta and 13 Jbeta. MiXCR, run by TCRdb on the immunoSEQ multiplex PCR reads, gives a single entry per CDR3 protein. The table has some 150,000 distinct CDR3 sequences, approximately 95% seen once. Sequencing of TCR beta, carried out with a high-throughput approach, was applied to CD8+ and CD4+ T cells from the blood. Healthy donors served as age- and sex-matched controls. The CD8+ and CD4+ T cells were negatively isolated, with the TEMRA cells enriched by FACS. The CDR3 length is 14 residues. Germline V CDR1 and CDR2: KGHSH, LQKENI. Trimming cost V 3 bases and J 8 bases, with 13 bases left between them.

The sample consisted of CD4+ T cells from PBMCs. The sequence was obtained from a human donor in good health. The chain joins TRBV18 to TRBJ1-4, with D hard to call. The CDR3 region is CASSPAPRKEKLFF. In DNA, the CDR3 is TGTGCCAGCTCACCGGCCCCCCGTAAGGAAAAACTGTTTTTT.